The clone carrying this T cell receptor (beta chain) has a handful of counts. The sample holds other DNA sequences that translate to the same CDR3. This CDR3 region has 14 residues. V trimming: 5 bases; J trimming: 5 bases; junction bases outside the gene matches: 4. In germline, CDR1 is SEHNR, CDR2 FQNEAQ (reference sequence). This record belongs to a study of CD8+ T cells in alopecia areata. Alopecia areata patients had lesional scalp punch biopsies and peripheral blood taken from them. RNA extraction and reverse transcription yielded cDNA as sequencing template. The table came from immunoSEQ multiplex PCR; TCRdb's copy has only in-frame clones and leaves some out. The table lists 100,000 to 150,000 clones, about 50% of them singletons.

Sequencing used NKG2D-low CD8+ T cells sorted from blood. The gene calls are TRBV7-9 and TRBJ1-1; 11 bases are a match to TRBD1. The sequence came from a human donor with alopecia areata. Written as DNA, the CDR3 is TGTGCCAGCAGCCCGGGACAGGGGGGAACTGAAGCTTTCTTT. Its protein product is CASSPGQGGTEAFF.